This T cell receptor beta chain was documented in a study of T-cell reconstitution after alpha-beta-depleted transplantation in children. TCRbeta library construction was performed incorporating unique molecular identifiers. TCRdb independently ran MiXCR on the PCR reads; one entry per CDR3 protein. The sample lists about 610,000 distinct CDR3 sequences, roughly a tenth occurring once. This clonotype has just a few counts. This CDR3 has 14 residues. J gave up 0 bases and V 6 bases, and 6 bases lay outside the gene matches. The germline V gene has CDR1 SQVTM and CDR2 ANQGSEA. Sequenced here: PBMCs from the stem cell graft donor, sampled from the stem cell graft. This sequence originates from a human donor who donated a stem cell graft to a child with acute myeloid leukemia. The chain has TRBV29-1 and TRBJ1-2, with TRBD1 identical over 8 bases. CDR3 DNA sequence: TGCAGCGTGTCCGGACAGGGAGCTAACTATGGCTACACCTTC. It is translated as CSVSGQGANYGYTF.